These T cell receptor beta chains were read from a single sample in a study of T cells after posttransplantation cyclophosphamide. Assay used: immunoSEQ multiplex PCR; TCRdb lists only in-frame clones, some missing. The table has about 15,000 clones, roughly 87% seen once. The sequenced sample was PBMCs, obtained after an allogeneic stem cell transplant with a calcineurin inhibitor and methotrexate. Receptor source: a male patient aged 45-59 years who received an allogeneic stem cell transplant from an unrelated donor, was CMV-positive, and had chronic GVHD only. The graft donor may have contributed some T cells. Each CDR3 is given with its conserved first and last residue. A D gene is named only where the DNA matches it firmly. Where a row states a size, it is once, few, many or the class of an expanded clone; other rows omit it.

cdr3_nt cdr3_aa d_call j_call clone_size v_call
TGTGCCAGCTCACCAACTAGGGCAGAGAACACTGAAGCTTTCTTT CASSPTRAENTEAFF . TRBJ1-1 . TRBV18
TGTGCCAGTAGTGCCACCGGACAGCTCATGAACACTGAAGCTTTCTTT CASSATGQLMNTEAFF . TRBJ1-1 . TRBV19
TGTGCCAGCAGCCTATCAGGGGACCGGATGAAAAAACTGTTTTTT CASSLSGDRMKKLFF . TRBJ1-4 . TRBV7-9
TGCGCCAGCAGCCAAGAGATACTAGCGGGAGTTCTGAACGAGCAGTACTTC CASSQEILAGVLNEQYF TRBD2 TRBJ2-7 . TRBV4-3
TGTGCCAGTACCGACGGTGGGGCAATCACTGAAGCTTTCTTT CASTDGGAITEAFF . TRBJ1-1 few TRBV19
TGTGCCAGCAGTTTATTCGGGAGCGGAGCGGATACGCAGTATTTT CASSLFGSGADTQYF . TRBJ2-3 . TRBV28
TGTGCGGGGACAGGGGACACTGAAGCTTTCTTT CAGTGDTEAFF TRBD1 TRBJ1-1 . TRBV6-1
TGTGCCAGCAGCTTAGTGGGACAGGGGGCCTCTGAAGCTTTCTTT CASSLVGQGASEAFF TRBD1 TRBJ1-1 . TRBV7-2
TGTGCCAGCAGCTTAGACAGTAGCTACAATGAGCAGTTCTTC CASSLDSSYNEQFF . TRBJ2-1 . TRBV7-2
TGTGCCAGCAGCTTAGTTGTCCCTCTAGGAGACTACACCTTC CASSLVVPLGDYTF . TRBJ1-2 . TRBV7-9
TGTGCCATCAGTGGGACAGTCAATCAGCCCCAGCATTTT CAISGTVNQPQHF . TRBJ1-5 few TRBV10-3
TGTGCCAGCAGCTTACGGACAGGGTGGATGGAGACCCAGTACTTC CASSLRTGWMETQYF TRBD1 TRBJ2-5 . TRBV13
TGTGCCAGCAGCCGTCGACAGACTAATGAAAAACTGTTTTTT CASSRRQTNEKLFF . TRBJ1-4 . TRBV6-5
TGTGCCAGCAGTCGGGTACTAGCGGGAGTTGGGTACGAGCAGTACTTC CASSRVLAGVGYEQYF TRBD2 TRBJ2-7 . TRBV28
TGTGCCATCAGTCGGTCCGAGAATCAGCCCCAGCATTTT CAISRSENQPQHF . TRBJ1-5 . TRBV10-3
TGTGCCAGCAGCTTCCCAGGGGCTTTGAACACTGAAGCTTTCTTT CASSFPGALNTEAFF . TRBJ1-1 . TRBV11-3
TGTGCCAGCAGCAGGTCCGTGCGGGACAGAGACTCTGGAAACACCATATATTTT CASSRSVRDRDSGNTIYF . TRBJ1-3 . TRBV21-1
TGTGCCAGCACCCCAAGCGGGAACTCCTACGAGCAGTACTTC CASTPSGNSYEQYF TRBD2 TRBJ2-7 once TRBV6-6
TGTGCCAGTAGTCCCAAACAGGGGGCGTCTTCACCCCTCCACTTT CASSPKQGASSPLHF TRBD1 TRBJ1-6 few TRBV19
TGTGCCAGCAGTTACGGACTAGCGGGCTATGAGCAGTTCTTC CASSYGLAGYEQFF TRBD2 TRBJ2-1 . TRBV6-5
TGTGCCACAAGGACAGGTTACGAGCAGTACTTC CATRTGYEQYF TRBD1 TRBJ2-7 . TRBV28
TGTGCCAGCCGCCCAACAACAGGTGGTCACACAGATACGCAGTATTTT CASRPTTGGHTDTQYF . TRBJ2-3 . TRBV7-6
TGTGCCAGCAGCGCTAGCGGGGGGCCTTCCTACGAGCAGTACTTC CASSASGGPSYEQYF TRBD2 TRBJ2-7 . TRBV7-2
TGTGCCAGCAGCTTCGGGGGAGCCGGGGAGCTGTTTTTT CASSFGGAGELFF . TRBJ2-2 . TRBV7-6
TGTGCCGCCGGACGGCGGGGCAATGAGCAGTTCTTC CAAGRRGNEQFF . TRBJ2-1 . TRBV6-1
TGTGCCAGCAGCTTGGTCGACCGGTTCGGGGGCTACACCTTC CASSLVDRFGGYTF . TRBJ1-2 once TRBV5-4
TGTGCCACCTCCATTCGGACAGGGAGCACAGATACGCAGTATTTT CATSIRTGSTDTQYF . TRBJ2-3 . TRBV21-1
TGTGCCAGCAGCCCCTTTATCAGGGGCAATGAGCAGTTCTTC CASSPFIRGNEQFF . TRBJ2-1 . TRBV7-9
TGTGCCAGCAGCAACCGACAGAGAACTGGAAACACCATATATTTT CASSNRQRTGNTIYF . TRBJ1-3 . TRBV11-2
TGTGCCAGCAGCTTACGAGGGGGCCCGCGCACCTACAATGAGCAGTTCTTC CASSLRGGPRTYNEQFF TRBD1 TRBJ2-1 . TRBV7-9
TGTGCCAGCAGCCAAGCGGGAAACTATGGCTACACCTTC CASSQAGNYGYTF . TRBJ1-2 once TRBV4-2
TGTGCCAGCAGCTTGGGACAGAACTATGGCTACACCTTC CASSLGQNYGYTF TRBD1 TRBJ1-2 . TRBV7-2
TGTGCCAGCATGCTCACTCCGCGCACAGATACGCAGTATTTT CASMLTPRTDTQYF . TRBJ2-3 . TRBV6-5
TGTGCCAGCTCACCAAGACGGGAGTCATACAATGAGCAGTTCTTC CASSPRRESYNEQFF . TRBJ2-1 . TRBV18
TGTGCCAGCAGCCGGGGGGGGTTTTACGAGCAGTACTTC CASSRGGFYEQYF TRBD2 TRBJ2-7 . TRBV11-3
TGCGCCAGCAGTCAATCAAGCAGTAGCGGGAGGGGAGAGGACGCAGGAAACATTCAGTACTTC CASSQSSSSGRGEDAGNIQYF TRBD2 TRBJ2-4 . TRBV23-1
TGTGCCAGCAGATTGACACTTTATGGCTACACCTTC CASRLTLYGYTF . TRBJ1-2 . TRBV16
TGTGCCAGCAGTTCCCCGGGAGAGAGCTACGAGCAGTACTTC CASSSPGESYEQYF . TRBJ2-7 . TRBV6-5
TGTGCCAGCAGAAGACAGGTAGGCACTGAAGCTTTCTTT CASRRQVGTEAFF . TRBJ1-1 . TRBV2
TGTGCCATCAGTGAGATACAGGGGTTCGAAGAGACCCAGTACTTC CAISEIQGFEETQYF TRBD1 TRBJ2-5 . TRBV10-3
TGTGCCAGCAGCCAAGGACGGGGGGACAGCACAGATACGCAGTATTTT CASSQGRGDSTDTQYF TRBD2 TRBJ2-3 . TRBV4-2
TGTGCCAGCAGCTTTAGTGCGGCGCCGGACCAAGAGACCCAGTACTTC CASSFSAAPDQETQYF . TRBJ2-5 . TRBV13
TGCAGGGGGGGGGTGTTGTATGGCTACACCTTC CRGGVLYGYTF . TRBJ1-2 once TRBV20-1
TGTGCCAGCTCAAGGGAGGCGGGCCAGGGCCCCAACTATGGCTACACCTTC CASSREAGQGPNYGYTF . TRBJ1-2 . TRBV18
TGTGCCAGCAGCTCTAAACAGGGAAGGAGCACTGAAGCTTTCTTT CASSSKQGRSTEAFF . TRBJ1-1 once TRBV7-6
TGTGCCAGCAGTCCACTCGGGGACAGCAAGGAAGCTTTCTTT CASSPLGDSKEAFF TRBD1 TRBJ1-1 . TRBV6-6
TGTGCCAGCAGCTCTAATTACGAGCAGTACTTC CASSSNYEQYF . TRBJ2-7 . TRBV7-9
TGCAGCGTTGCGATTTGGGGAGGGGCGGAGAAACTGAACACTGAAGCTTTCTTT CSVAIWGGAEKLNTEAFF . TRBJ1-1 . TRBV29-1
TGCAGCGTTCCATTTTCCGGGACAGAAGAGACCCAGTACTTC CSVPFSGTEETQYF TRBD1 TRBJ2-5 . TRBV29-1
TGTGCCAGCAGCGACCGGACAGGGAGACCCGATCAGCCCCAGCATTTT CASSDRTGRPDQPQHF TRBD1 TRBJ1-5 few TRBV5-8
TGCGCCAGCAGCCAAGAATCGGGGAATGGAAACACCATATATTTT CASSQESGNGNTIYF . TRBJ1-3 . TRBV4-1